This T cell receptor beta chain was obtained from a study of spatial heterogeneity in lung cancer. Study context: Detection consistently captured more beta-chain sequences than alpha-chain sequences. Overall study results and limits: Ubiquitous and regional expanded TCR counts tracked ubiquitous and regional nonsynonymous mutations, respectively. Expanded alpha and beta TCR counts within tumors tracked tumor mutation counts. Estimated TCR-seq coverage of tumor T cells was only around 7% for alpha chains. For beta chains, the corresponding estimate was about 13%.

By share of the sample, this clonotype is medium-sized (0.01 to 0.1%). Its antigen is not identified. A library made for alpha chains picked up this beta chain off target, so its size means little. Germline V gene sequence: CDR1 SGDLS, CDR2 YYNGEE. Trimming left V 0 bases short and J 3 bases short, with 8 bases between. The CDR3 runs 14 residues. Time point: sample taken at primary tumor resection. Unique molecular identifiers tagged every individual TCR cDNA molecule. MiXCR was run by TCRdb on the 5' RACE reads, yielding one entry per CDR3 protein. The repertoire holds almost 7,000 distinct CDR3 sequences, with 14% as singletons.

This rearrangement joins TRBV9 to TRBJ2-3, with a weak D call TRBD2 (5 bases). The sequencing used lung tumor tissue, collected at surgery. The receptor was isolated from a male donor with early-stage non-small cell lung cancer. The CDR3 loop is CASSVEQRTDTQYF. CDR3 nucleotide sequence: TGTGCCAGCAGCGTAGAACAGCGGACAGATACGCAGTATTTT.